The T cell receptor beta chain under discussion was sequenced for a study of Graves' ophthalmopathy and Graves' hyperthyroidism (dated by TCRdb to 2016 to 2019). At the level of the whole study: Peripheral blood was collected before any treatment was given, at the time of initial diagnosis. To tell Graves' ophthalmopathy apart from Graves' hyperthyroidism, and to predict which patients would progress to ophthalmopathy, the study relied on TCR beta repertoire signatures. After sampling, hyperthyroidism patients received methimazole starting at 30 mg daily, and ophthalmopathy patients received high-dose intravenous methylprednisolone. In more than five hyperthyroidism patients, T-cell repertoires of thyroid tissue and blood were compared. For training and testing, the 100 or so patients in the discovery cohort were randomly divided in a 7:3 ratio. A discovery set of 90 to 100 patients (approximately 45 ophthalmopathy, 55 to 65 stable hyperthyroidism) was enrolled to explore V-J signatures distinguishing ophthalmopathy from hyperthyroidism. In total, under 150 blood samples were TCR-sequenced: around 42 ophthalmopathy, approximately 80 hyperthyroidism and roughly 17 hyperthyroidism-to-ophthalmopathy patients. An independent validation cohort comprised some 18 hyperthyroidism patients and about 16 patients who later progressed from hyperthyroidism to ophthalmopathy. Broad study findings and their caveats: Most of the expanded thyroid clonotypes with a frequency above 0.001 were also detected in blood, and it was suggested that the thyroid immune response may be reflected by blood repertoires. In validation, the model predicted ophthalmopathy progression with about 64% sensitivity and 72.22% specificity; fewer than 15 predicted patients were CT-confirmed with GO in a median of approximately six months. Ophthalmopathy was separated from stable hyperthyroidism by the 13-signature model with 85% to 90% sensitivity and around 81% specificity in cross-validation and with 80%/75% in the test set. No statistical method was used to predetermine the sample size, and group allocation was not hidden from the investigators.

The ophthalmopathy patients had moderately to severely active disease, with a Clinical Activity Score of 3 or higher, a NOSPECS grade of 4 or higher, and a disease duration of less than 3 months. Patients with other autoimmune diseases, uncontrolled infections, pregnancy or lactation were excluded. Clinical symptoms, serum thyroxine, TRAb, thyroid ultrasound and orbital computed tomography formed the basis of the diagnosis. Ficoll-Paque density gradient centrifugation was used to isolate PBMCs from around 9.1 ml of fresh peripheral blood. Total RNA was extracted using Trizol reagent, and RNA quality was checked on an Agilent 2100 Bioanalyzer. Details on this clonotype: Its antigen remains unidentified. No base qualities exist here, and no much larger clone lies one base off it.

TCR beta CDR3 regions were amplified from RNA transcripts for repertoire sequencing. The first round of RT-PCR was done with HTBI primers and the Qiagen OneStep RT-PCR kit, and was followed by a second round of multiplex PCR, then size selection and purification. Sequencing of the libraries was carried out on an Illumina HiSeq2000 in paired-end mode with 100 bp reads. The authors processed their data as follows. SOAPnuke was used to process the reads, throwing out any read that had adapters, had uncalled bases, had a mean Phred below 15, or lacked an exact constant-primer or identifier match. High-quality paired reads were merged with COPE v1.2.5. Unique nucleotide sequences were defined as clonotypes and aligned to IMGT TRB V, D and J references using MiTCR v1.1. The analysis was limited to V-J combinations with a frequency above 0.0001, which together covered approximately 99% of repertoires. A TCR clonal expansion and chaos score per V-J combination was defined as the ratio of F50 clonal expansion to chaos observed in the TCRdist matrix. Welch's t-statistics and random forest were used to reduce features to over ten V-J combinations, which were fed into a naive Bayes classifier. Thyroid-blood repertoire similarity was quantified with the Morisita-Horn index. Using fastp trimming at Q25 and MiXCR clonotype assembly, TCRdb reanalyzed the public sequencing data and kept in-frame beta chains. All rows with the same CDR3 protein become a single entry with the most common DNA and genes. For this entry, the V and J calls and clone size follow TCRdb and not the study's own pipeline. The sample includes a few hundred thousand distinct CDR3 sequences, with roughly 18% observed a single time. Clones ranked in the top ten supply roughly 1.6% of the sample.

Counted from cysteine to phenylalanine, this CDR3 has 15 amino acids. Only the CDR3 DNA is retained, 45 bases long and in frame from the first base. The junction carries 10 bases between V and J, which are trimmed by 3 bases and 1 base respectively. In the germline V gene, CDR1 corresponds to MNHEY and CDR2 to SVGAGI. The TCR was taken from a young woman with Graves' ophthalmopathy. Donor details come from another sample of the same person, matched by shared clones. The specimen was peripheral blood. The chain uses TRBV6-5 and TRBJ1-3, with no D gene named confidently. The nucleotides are TGTGCCAGCAGTTATAAGAGGGAGTCTGGAAACACCATATATTTT. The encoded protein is CASSYKRESGNTIYF.